Each of the 12 T cell receptor beta chains below was sequenced from the same sample in a study of PD-1 blockade in classical Hodgkin lymphoma. Generated by immunoSEQ multiplex PCR, the TCRdb table keeps only in-frame clones and is missing some. The sample gives about 3,400 clones, approximately 80% of which show up once; around 15% is in the top ten. The time point is: newly diagnosed, previously untreated cHL patient sample. The investigators isolated CD8+ T cells from thawed PBMCs using magnetic negative selection. The sample was CD8+ T cells from blood. These receptor sequences come from a human donor with classical Hodgkin lymphoma.

The gene calls are TRBV11-3 and TRBJ2-3; D remains ambiguous. V was shortened by 3 bases and J by 4 bases, with 8 bases between the two germline ends. CDR1 and CDR2 (germline): SGHNT, YENEEA. The CDR3 has 13 residues. The CDR3 spells CASSFGRSDTQYF. DNA of the CDR3: TGTGCCAGCAGCTTCGGCCGTTCAGATACGCAGTATTTT.

This clone was seen a few times. V is TRBV6-1 and J is TRBJ1-4; a weak D match, TRBD1 (6 bases). CDR3 length equals 15 residues. Germline V CDR1 and CDR2: MNHNS, SASEGT. Trimming took off 0 bases at V and 5 bases at J, with 10 bases between the two ends. The CDR3 region is CASSEATGANEKLFF. The CDR3 DNA reads TGTGCCAGCAGTGAAGCAACGGGGGCGAATGAAAAACTGTTTTTT.

This chain joins TRBV7-9 and TRBJ2-7, with unresolved D. Germline CDR1 is SEHNR and CDR2 is FQNEAQ (reference sequence). The V and J ends lost 3 bases and 2 bases respectively, with 11 bases between them. This CDR3 is 14 amino acids long. The CDR3 spells CASSFLLPPYEQYF. DNA for the CDR3: TGTGCCAGCAGCTTTTTACTTCCTCCCTACGAGCAGTACTTC.

This chain uses TRBV9 with TRBJ2-1; D not resolved. With 7 bases removed from V and 4 bases from J, the gap between germline ends came to 12 bases. Per germline, CDR1 SGDLS and CDR2 YYNGEE. The CDR3 has 13 amino acids. CDR3 amino acids: CASGDLGYNEQFF. The CDR3 region has the DNA TGTGCCAGCGGGGATCTTGGATACAATGAGCAGTTCTTC.

The rearrangement links TRBV28 to TRBJ2-5, with D possibly TRBD2 on 6 matching bases. The CDR3 consists of 15 residues. Germline V gene sequence: CDR1 MDHEN, CDR2 SYDVKM. Trimming pared 5 bases from V and 3 bases from J, leaving 16 bases between. CDR3 protein: CASSPPSGVKETQYF. CDR3 nucleotide sequence: TGTGCCAGCAGTCCCCCGTCGGGGGTAAAAGAGACCCAGTACTTC.

The table lists this clone with a few counts. The gene calls are TRBV19 and TRBJ2-3, with a possible D match to TRBD2 (5 bases). The CDR3 spans 15 residues. Trimming removed 3 bases from V and 5 bases from J, with 15 bases in between. The germline CDR1 and CDR2 sequences are LNHDA and SQIVND (reference sequence). This chain's CDR3 is CASSMDSFNVDTQYF. The CDR3 nucleotides read TGTGCCAGTAGTATGGACTCGTTTAACGTAGATACGCAGTATTTT.

This rearrangement joins TRBV10-2 to TRBJ2-3; TRBD2 aligns across 7 bases. This CDR3 has 17 residues. Trimming removed 2 bases from V and 2 bases from J; junction bases left unmatched: 10. CDR1 WSHSY and CDR2 SAAADI come from the germline V gene. CDR3 sequence: CASSELYGTKATDTQYF. CDR3 DNA sequence: TGCGCCAGCAGTGAGCTTTATGGGACTAAAGCCACAGATACGCAGTATTTT.

The rearrangement joins TRBV14 to TRBJ1-4; the match to TRBD1 covers 8 bases. This CDR3 region has 13 residues. Germline V gives CDR1 SGHDN, CDR2 FVKESK. The ends lost 4 bases at V and 7 bases at J; junction bases unmatched: 2. The chain's CDR3 is CASSPGGGEKLFF. The CDR3 bases are TGTGCCAGCAGCCCAGGGGGCGGTGAAAAACTGTTTTTT.

On this clone: Additional DNA sequences in this sample encode the identical CDR3. This rearrangement joins TRBV11-2 to TRBJ2-1, with a tentative D call TRBD2 (7 bases). Germline V gene sequence: CDR1 SGHAT, CDR2 FQNNGV. The V end was cut by 4 bases, the J end by 4 bases, with 23 bases between. This CDR3 spans 18 amino acids. In DNA, the CDR3 is TGTGCCAGCAGCTCGCGGCTGGGGGGGCTAGCAGAATACAATGAGCAGTTCTTC. It encodes CASSSRLGGLAEYNEQFF.

The chain recombines TRBV7-9 with TRBJ2-7; D not certain. CDR3 length: 13 amino acids. Per germline, CDR1 SEHNR and CDR2 FQNEAQ (reference sequence). V lost 5 bases, J lost 3 bases, and 11 bases lay in between. The CDR3, as DNA: TGTGCCAGCAGCCCAAGACACAACTACGAGCAGTACTTC. Protein product: CASSPRHNYEQYF. The variable domain in full, with the rest retrieved from reference TRBV7-9 and TRBJ2-7, is DTGVSQNPRHKITKRGQNVTFRCDPISEHNRLYWYRQTLGQGPEFLTYFQNEAQLEKSRLLSDRFSAERPKGSFSTLEIQRTEQGDSAMYLCASSPRHNYEQYFGPGTRLTVT.

The chain has TRBV5-6 and TRBJ2-7; D perhaps matches TRBD2 (5 bases). CDR1 is SGHDT and CDR2 is YYEEEE in the germline V gene. V lost 0 bases and J 5 bases, leaving 9 bases between the germline ends. This CDR3 spans 13 amino acids. The chain's CDR3 is CASSLVRADEQYF. CDR3 DNA: TGTGCCAGCAGCTTGGTGCGGGCCGACGAGCAGTACTTC.

The V and J genes are TRBV30 and TRBJ1-5; 9 bases match TRBD1. Per germline, CDR1 GTSNPN and CDR2 SVGIG (reference sequence). The CDR3 runs to 13 residues. V lost 3 bases to trimming and J lost 6 bases; unmatched junction nucleotides: 3. CDR3 loop: CAWSTDRGQPQHF. In DNA, the CDR3 is TGTGCCTGGAGCACGGACAGGGGTCAGCCCCAGCATTTT.